This entry concerns a single T cell receptor (beta chain). Clones were read by immunoSEQ multiplex PCR, and TCRdb kept only the in-frame ones, dropping some. The sample consists of 65,000 to 90,000 clones, around 90% of them appearing once. These data belong to a study of control samples from healthy donors and cancer patients. CDR3 size: 14 residues. Germline assignment: CDR1 LGHNA and CDR2 YNFKEQ. Trimming took 1 base from V and 5 from J; bases not matched to a gene: 4. This clonotype was obtained from a woman aged 45-59 years with colorectal cancer. The chain uses TRBV4-2 and TRBJ1-1, with TRBD1 matching over 7 bases. The sample was PBMCs. CDR3 sequence: CASSQVTGETEAFF. DNA for the CDR3: TGTGCCAGCAGCCAAGTAACAGGGGAAACTGAAGCTTTCTTT.